The 15 T cell receptor beta chains presented below share a single source sample, sequenced in a study of cytomegalovirus exposure and HLA in healthy donors. Both 60 Vbeta primers and 13 Jbeta primers went into the PCR. The method was immunoSEQ multiplex PCR; TCRdb's version includes in-frame clones alone and lacks a portion of them. This sample has 100,000 to 150,000 clones; roughly 70% occur once, and the top ten carry about 2.1%. Sequenced sample: PBMCs. Every receptor here comes from a woman aged 40-49 years in good health and CMV-seropositive.

The CDR3 protein is CASSLSGRAAGELFF. The CDR3, as DNA: TGCGCCAGCAGCCTTAGCGGGAGGGCCGCCGGGGAGCTGTTTTTT. The chain combines TRBV5-1 with TRBJ2-2, with TRBD2 matching over 11 bases. Germline assignment: CDR1 SGHRS and CDR2 YFSETQ. V was clipped by 4 bases and J by 6 bases; unmatched bases: 5. CDR3 length: 15 amino acids.

The rearrangement uses TRBV19 and TRBJ2-1; tentatively, D is TRBD2 (5 bases). V was clipped by 5 bases and J by 0 bases, with 11 bases between them. Germline assignment: CDR1 LNHDA and CDR2 SQIVND (reference sequence). This CDR3 is 15 amino acids long. DNA for the CDR3: TGTGCCAGTAGTCCAGCGGCGGCCTCCTACAATGAGCAGTTCTTC. It codes for CASSPAAASYNEQFF.

The J gene is TRBJ1-5, the V gene TRBV27; maybe TRBD1 (5 bases). Germline loops: CDR1 MNHEY, CDR2 SMNVEV (reference sequence). This CDR3 has 16 amino acids. The V gene lost 6 bases and the J gene lost 0 bases, with 15 bases spanning the gap. CDR3 coding DNA: TGTGCCAGCAGCCGCTTGGACAAGTATAGCAATCAGCCCCAGCATTTT. Translated: CASSRLDKYSNQPQHF.

The genes are TRBV21-1 and TRBJ1-4. TRBV21-1 is a documented pseudogene. CDR3 size: 17 residues. The CDR3 DNA sequence: TGTGCCAGCAGCAAAGGGCCGGGGGGAGCAACTAATGAAAAACTGTTTTTT. Protein sequence: CASSKGPGGATNEKLFF.

This clone was observed once. The V and J genes are TRBV7-2 and TRBJ1-5; TRBD1 matches at 9 bases. The germline V gene encodes CDR1 SGHTA and CDR2 FQGNSA. The CDR3 totals 15 residues. The V and J ends lost 3 bases and 7 bases, in that order; junction bases with no gene match: 7. CDR3 amino acids: CASSFSGQGRQPQHF. Written as DNA, the CDR3 is TGTGCCAGCAGCTTCTCGGGACAGGGCCGCCAGCCCCAGCATTTT.

The rearrangement links TRBV2 to TRBJ1-1, with D possibly TRBD1 on 5 matching bases. Trimming removed 1 base from V and 3 bases from J, with 9 bases in between. The CDR3 spans 14 residues. Germline V gene data show CDR1 as SNHLY and CDR2 as FYNNEI. CDR3: CASSEEGSDTEAFF. For the CDR3, the DNA is TGTGCCAGCAGTGAAGAGGGGTCGGACACTGAAGCTTTCTTT.

The genes are TRBV6-5 and TRBJ1-1; no clear D gene. Germline V gene lookup returns CDR1 MNHEY and CDR2 SVGAGI. Deletions cut 5 bases from V and 8 bases from J, with 9 bases between. This CDR3 has 11 amino acids. As DNA, the CDR3 is TGTGCCAGCAGTGCGCGGGGAGAAGCTTTCTTT. This codes for CASSARGEAFF.

The rearrangement uses TRBV7-6 and TRBJ2-5; possibly TRBD2 for D (6 bases). Matching the DNA end better, TRBJ2-7 makes the J call doubtful. CDR1 and CDR2 from the germline V gene are SGHVS and FNYEAQ. CDR3 length: 14 residues. The DNA for the CDR3 is TGTGCCAGCAGCTTAGCCGGGAGTCCGAGCGAGCAGTACTTC. This translates into CASSLAGSPSEQYF.

The chain couples TRBV4-2 to TRBJ2-7; 12 nucleotides match TRBD2. Per the germline V gene, CDR1 is LGHNA and CDR2 is YNFKEQ. J gave up 3 bases and V 8 bases, and 5 bases lay outside the gene matches. The CDR3 runs 14 residues. CDR3: CASRPTSGSYEQYF. The CDR3 DNA reads TGTGCCAGCCGACCGACTAGCGGGAGCTACGAGCAGTACTTC.

V usage is TRBV5-1 and J usage is TRBJ2-1; maybe TRBD2 (6 bases). Trimming removed 0 bases at V and 7 bases at J, with 14 bases between. CDR1 SGHRS and CDR2 YFSETQ come from the germline V gene. There are 15 residues in the CDR3. The CDR3: CASSLVPGVENEQFF. The DNA for the CDR3 is TGCGCCAGCAGCTTGGTCCCGGGAGTGGAGAATGAGCAGTTCTTC.

This clone was seen a handful of times. The V call is TRBV7-2, the J call TRBJ2-1; 12 nucleotides line up with TRBD2. The V segment lost 0 bases and the J segment 12 bases; nucleotides outside the gene matches: 3. Germline V gene sequence: CDR1 SGHTA, CDR2 FQGNSA. The CDR3 loop spans 14 amino acids. The CDR3 nucleotides are TGTGCCAGCAGCTTAGCCTCTAGCGGGAGGGGGCAGTTCTTC. Residues: CASSLASSGRGQFF.

The CDR3 DNA sequence: TGCGCCAGCAGCCGTGGCCTGAGCGGGAGGGGTCGAAATGAGCAGTTCTTC. Protein sequence: CASSRGLSGRGRNEQFF. The chain employs TRBV5-1 and TRBJ2-1; 10 nucleotides line up with TRBD2. The CDR3 has 17 amino acids. Germline CDR1 is SGHRS and CDR2 is YFSETQ. J lost 7 bases, V lost 4 bases, and 14 bases had no gene match.

This clone has just a few counts. This chain connects TRBV28 to TRBJ2-3, with 8 bases matching TRBD2. The V segment lost 5 bases and the J segment 7 bases; nucleotides outside the gene matches: 17. Looked up from germline, CDR1 is MDHEN and CDR2 is SYDVKM. The CDR3 runs 17 residues. The CDR3 sequence: CASSLAREGRTAYTQYF. CDR3 nucleotide sequence: TGTGCCAGCAGTCTAGCCCGGGAGGGCCGAACTGCCTATACGCAGTATTTT.

The rearrangement joins TRBV7-2 to TRBJ1-2; TRBD1 matches 7 bases. Looked up from germline, CDR1 is SGHTA and CDR2 is FQGNSA. The CDR3 totals 16 residues. V lost 5 bases, J lost 4 bases, and 13 bases stayed unmatched. This chain's CDR3 is CASSPSGDRVGYGYTF. CDR3 sequence (DNA): TGTGCCAGCAGCCCCTCCGGCGACAGGGTGGGCTATGGCTACACCTTC.

The table lists this clone with a count of one. In DNA form, the CDR3 reads TGTGCCAGAAGCTTTAGGGGGAGCTCCTACAATGAGCAGTTCTTC. As protein: CARSFRGSSYNEQFF. This chain joins TRBV5-3 and TRBJ2-1; TRBD1 might be the D (6 bases). TRBV5-3 is an ORF; its function is uncertain. CDR3 length: 15 amino acids. Trimming took off 2 bases at V and 0 bases at J, with 9 bases between the two ends.